This entry lists 23 T cell receptor beta chains sequenced from one sample in a study of cytomegalovirus exposure and HLA in healthy donors. Primers for the PCR totalled 60 Vbeta and 13 Jbeta. Assay used: immunoSEQ multiplex PCR; TCRdb lists only in-frame clones, some missing. The sample records roughly 100,000 clones, 55% to 75% being singletons. The material sequenced was PBMCs. The receptors come from a man aged 25-40 years in good health and CMV-seropositive.

The chain uses TRBV2 and TRBJ2-5; 10 bases map to TRBD2. Germline CDR1 and CDR2: SNHLY and FYNNEI. V was clipped by 6 bases and J by 4 bases; unmatched bases: 2. This CDR3 spans 13 amino acids. CDR3 coding DNA: TGTGCCAGCAGAGCGGGGGGGCCAGAGACCCAGTACTTC. Translation: CASRAGGPETQYF.

This chain joins TRBV5-1 and TRBJ2-1; 7 positions match TRBD1. Germline-derived CDR1 and CDR2 are SGHRS and YFSETQ. The CDR3 consists of 18 residues. The trim removed 0 bases at V and 6 bases at J, leaving 15 bases unmatched. DNA of the CDR3: TGCGCCAGCAGCTTGGCCTCCTACTCACAGGGGTTGCGCAATGAGCAGTTCTTC. Translating gives CASSLASYSQGLRNEQFF.

The gene calls are TRBV5-3 and TRBJ2-7; D perhaps matches TRBD1 (5 bases). TRBV5-3 is treated as an ORF (open reading frame) with a function not yet certain. There are 15 residues in the CDR3. V shed 0 bases and J shed 2 bases, with 12 bases lying between them. The DNA for the CDR3 is TGTGCCAGAAGCTTGGTGGTCAGGGTCACCTACGAGCAGTACTTC. This translates into CARSLVVRVTYEQYF.

J is TRBJ1-1 and V is TRBV6-1, with D unclear. Trimming cost V 2 bases and J 5 bases, with 12 bases left between them. Germline V gene lookup returns CDR1 MNHNS and CDR2 SASEGT. The length of the CDR3 is 14 residues. The chain's CDR3 is CASSERPAGTEAFF. The CDR3 region has the DNA TGTGCCAGCAGTGAACGGCCGGCCGGGACTGAAGCTTTCTTT.

In DNA form, the CDR3 reads TGTGCCAGCATGTTAGGGGCTGAAGCTTTCTTT. This encodes CASMLGAEAFF. This rearrangement joins TRBV2 to TRBJ1-1; D may be TRBD1 (5 bases). V shed 7 bases and J shed 6 bases, with 9 bases lying between them. The CDR3 contains 11 residues. Germline lookup yields CDR1 SNHLY and CDR2 FYNNEI.

The chain carries TRBV30 and TRBJ1-2; D remains ambiguous. Deletions cut 3 bases from V and 1 base from J, with 12 bases between. Looked up from germline, CDR1 is GTSNPN and CDR2 is SVGIG (reference sequence). This CDR3 has 14 residues. CDR3 coding DNA: TGTGCCTGGAGCTCTGGACTGAATAACTATGGCTACACCTTC. Its protein is CAWSSGLNNYGYTF. The variable domain in full, with the rest retrieved from reference TRBV30 and TRBJ1-2, is SQTIHQWPATLVQPVGSPLSLECTVEGTSNPNLYWYRQAAGRGLQLLFYSVGIGQISSEVPQNLSASRPQDRQFILSSKKLLLSDSGFYLCAWSSGLNNYGYTFGSGTRLTVV.

CDR3 coding DNA: TGTGCCAGCACCCGGGGGGTCCAAGAGACCCAGTACTTC. It is translated as CASTRGVQETQYF. V gene TRBV2 combines with J gene TRBJ2-5, with 7 bases that match TRBD2. CDR1 and CDR2 from the germline V gene are SNHLY and FYNNEI. V gave up 7 bases and J gave up 1 base; unmatched junction bases: 3. The CDR3 has 13 residues.

The chain couples TRBV7-9 to TRBJ1-6; possible D gene TRBD1, 6 bases. CDR1 SEHNR and CDR2 FQNEAQ come from the germline V gene (reference sequence). V was pared by 9 bases and J by 6 bases, with 15 bases between. The CDR3 runs 14 residues. The CDR3 DNA sequence: TGTGCCAGTCAACAGGGAACCCTTAATTCACCCCTCCACTTT. Its protein is CASQQGTLNSPLHF.

This chain connects TRBV5-1 to TRBJ1-3; D is unclear. Germline V gene sequence: CDR1 SGHRS, CDR2 YFSETQ. Trimming removed 0 bases from V and 0 bases from J, with 7 bases in between. This CDR3 spans 15 amino acids. CDR3: CASSLAPHSGNTIYF. In nucleotides, the CDR3 is TGCGCCAGCAGCTTGGCCCCCCACTCTGGAAACACCATATATTTT.

The table lists this clone with a few counts. This chain links TRBV5-1 with TRBJ1-2; weak D call: TRBD1 (6 bases). The CDR3 is 13 amino acids. The V end lost 2 bases, the J end lost 3 bases, and 8 bases lay between the germline ends. Germline values: CDR1 SGHRS, CDR2 YFSETQ. The CDR3, as DNA: TGCGCCAGCAGCTTAGCAGGGGACTATGGCTACACCTTC. Protein sequence: CASSLAGDYGYTF.

This clone was observed a few times. The chain employs TRBV6-6 and TRBJ1-4; TRBD1 is a possible D gene (5 bases). The CDR3 covers 13 residues. Trimming stripped 6 bases from V and 4 bases from J, with 9 bases between. The germline V gene encodes CDR1 MNHNY and CDR2 SVGAGI (reference sequence). The CDR3 bases are TGTGCCAGCAGGGGGGGTGTTAATGAAAAACTGTTTTTT. Protein sequence: CASRGGVNEKLFF.

The chain has TRBV20-1 and TRBJ2-3; the match to TRBD1 covers 7 bases. Germline values: CDR1 DFQATT, CDR2 SNEGSKA (reference sequence). This CDR3 spans 10 amino acids. The trim removed 7 bases at V and 10 bases at J, leaving 5 bases unmatched. CDR3 DNA sequence: TGCAGTGTCCGACAGGGTCCGCAGTATTTT. Translation gives CSVRQGPQYF.

This chain uses TRBV4-1 with TRBJ1-2; D may be TRBD1 (5 bases). V gave up 0 bases and J gave up 10 bases, with 9 bases separating them. The CDR3 is made up of 12 amino acids. The germline CDR1 and CDR2 sequences are MGHRA and YSYEKL. The chain's CDR3 is CASSQDGRVYTF. Here the CDR3 DNA reads TGCGCCAGCAGCCAAGACGGCAGGGTCTACACCTTC.

This clone was picked up a small number of times. CDR3 in amino acids: CASSKGLLYTSTDTQYF. CDR3 DNA sequence: TGCGCCAGCAGCAAGGGGTTGTTGTACACTAGCACAGATACGCAGTATTTT. V is TRBV4-1 and J is TRBJ2-3; a possible D gene is TRBD1 (5 bases). Between the trimmed V and J ends, which lost 5 bases and 0 bases, there was a span of 18 bases. Germline V CDR1 and CDR2: MGHRA, YSYEKL. This CDR3 spans 17 amino acids.

The CDR3 is CASSELAGAPTDTQYF. CDR3 bases: TGTGCCAGCAGTGAGTTAGCGGGGGCTCCCACAGATACGCAGTATTTT. The chain links TRBV2 to TRBJ2-3; the match to TRBD2 covers 9 bases. Germline V lookup: CDR1 SNHLY, CDR2 FYNNEI. The length of the CDR3 is 16 residues. The ends lost 3 bases at V and 2 bases at J; junction bases unmatched: 6.

The sample holds a few counts of this clone. J is TRBJ2-2 and V is TRBV5-1; D unclear. From germline, CDR1 is SGHRS and CDR2 YFSETQ. The CDR3 extends over 15 amino acids. The germline V and J ends were trimmed by 4 bases and 1 base, with 11 bases remaining between them. CDR3 DNA sequence: TGCGCCAGCAGCCAGGTTTCAGGGAACACCGGGGAGCTGTTTTTT. Translation: CASSQVSGNTGELFF. Combining the CDR3 with reference TRBV5-1 and TRBJ2-2 gives the whole variable domain KAGVTQTPRYLIKTRGQQVTLSCSPISGHRSVSWYQQTPGQGLQFLFEYFSETQRNKGNFPGRFSGRQFSNSRSEMNVSTLELGDSALYLCASSQVSGNTGELFFGEGSRLTVL.

The chain joins TRBV15 to TRBJ1-3; perhaps TRBD1 as D (5 bases). The CDR3 has 18 amino acids. V was trimmed by 1 base and J by 9 bases, leaving 25 bases between them. Germline V gene data show CDR1 as LNHNV and CDR2 as YYDKDF (reference sequence). CDR3 sequence: CATSRVGQAFGNRGTIYF. The CDR3 region has the DNA TGTGCCACCAGCAGAGTGGGGCAGGCCTTTGGAAATAGAGGCACCATATATTTT.

The chain couples TRBV30 to TRBJ2-3; 8 bases fit TRBD2. The CDR3 contains 15 residues. CDR1 is GTSNPN, CDR2 SVGIG, per germline (reference sequence). Germline trimming cut 5 bases from V and 10 bases from J; bases unmatched to any gene: 17. This CDR3 reads CAWVSRGGARGAQYF. CDR3 in DNA: TGTGCCTGGGTGTCTCGGGGGGGAGCGAGAGGGGCGCAGTATTTT.

This clone has more than one count but fewer than ten. V usage is TRBV2 and J usage is TRBJ2-5; D gene ambiguous. V was cut by 7 bases and J by 2 bases, with 5 bases left in between. This CDR3 has 11 residues. CDR1 is SNHLY and CDR2 is FYNNEI in the germline V gene. CDR3 DNA sequence: TGTGCCAGCACCTTTCAAGAGACCCAGTACTTC. Amino acid sequence: CASTFQETQYF.

The chain recombines TRBV5-1 with TRBJ2-2, with TRBD2 identical over 7 bases. The CDR3 sequence is 16 residues long. Germline CDR1 is SGHRS and CDR2 is YFSETQ. J lost 0 bases, V lost 2 bases, and 4 bases had no gene match. This chain's CDR3 is CASSFDGGSNTGELFF. The DNA of the CDR3 is TGCGCCAGCAGCTTCGACGGGGGGTCGAACACCGGGGAGCTGTTTTTT.

Remarks on this clone: This CDR3 is also generated by other DNA sequences in the sample. The chain combines TRBV4-1 with TRBJ2-7; D call uncertain. The ends were cut back, 4 bases at V and 0 bases at J, with 10 bases in the middle. Germline CDR1 reads MGHRA; CDR2 reads YSYEKL. The CDR3 is made up of 14 amino acids. The CDR3 DNA follows: TGCGCCAGCAGCCCTACCGGGTCCTCCTACGAGCAGTACTTC. It encodes CASSPTGSSYEQYF.

The chain recombines TRBV7-9 with TRBJ2-3; D is perhaps TRBD2 (6 bases). V lost 0 bases and J 0 bases, leaving 10 bases between the germline ends. CDR1 is SEHNR, CDR2 FQNEAQ, per germline (reference sequence). This CDR3 has 16 amino acids. In DNA form, the CDR3 reads TGTGCCAGCAGCTTAGCTGACGGGAGTAGCACAGATACGCAGTATTTT. Translation: CASSLADGSSTDTQYF.

The V call is TRBV5-1, the J call TRBJ1-4; 7 bases map to TRBD1. This CDR3 is built from 13 residues. V gave up 3 bases and J gave up 6 bases; unmatched junction bases: 2. Germline CDR1 reads SGHRS; CDR2 reads YFSETQ. The DNA of the CDR3 is TGCGCCAGCAGCTCAGGACAGGATGAAAAACTGTTTTTT. Amino acids: CASSSGQDEKLFF.